The T cell receptor beta chain under discussion was sequenced for a study of cytomegalovirus exposure and HLA in healthy donors. Findings and limits, study-wide: TCR beta chain V- and J-gene trimming was linked, in a later analysis, to a missense variant in DCLRE1C. The records held CMV serostatus as the only immune exposure information.

The study ran its PCR with 60 Vbeta and 13 Jbeta primers. Under the authors' procedure: A follow-up analysis tallied 86 million or so unique TCR beta chains, approximately 10 million shared. Profiling relied on immunoSEQ multiplex PCR, and the TCRdb table lists in-frame clones only, not all of them. The V and J calls and clone size were taken over from that table, and D and trimming were inferred from the DNA. This sample has around 150,000 clones, with 65% to 85% found just once. Germline lookup yields CDR1 MGHRA and CDR2 YSYEKL. The CDR3 has 16 amino acids. After removal of 1 base from V and 4 bases from J, the junction contained 7 bases not matched to a gene. Note on this clone: Its antigen is unknown.

The sequence was obtained from a woman aged 45-59 years in good health and CMV-seropositive. Sequenced sample: PBMCs. The chain recombines TRBV4-1 with TRBJ1-2; the match to TRBD1 covers 9 bases. CDR3 region: CASSQAWTGVAYGYTF. The CDR3 nucleotides are TGCGCCAGCAGCCAAGCCTGGACAGGGGTTGCCTATGGCTACACCTTC.